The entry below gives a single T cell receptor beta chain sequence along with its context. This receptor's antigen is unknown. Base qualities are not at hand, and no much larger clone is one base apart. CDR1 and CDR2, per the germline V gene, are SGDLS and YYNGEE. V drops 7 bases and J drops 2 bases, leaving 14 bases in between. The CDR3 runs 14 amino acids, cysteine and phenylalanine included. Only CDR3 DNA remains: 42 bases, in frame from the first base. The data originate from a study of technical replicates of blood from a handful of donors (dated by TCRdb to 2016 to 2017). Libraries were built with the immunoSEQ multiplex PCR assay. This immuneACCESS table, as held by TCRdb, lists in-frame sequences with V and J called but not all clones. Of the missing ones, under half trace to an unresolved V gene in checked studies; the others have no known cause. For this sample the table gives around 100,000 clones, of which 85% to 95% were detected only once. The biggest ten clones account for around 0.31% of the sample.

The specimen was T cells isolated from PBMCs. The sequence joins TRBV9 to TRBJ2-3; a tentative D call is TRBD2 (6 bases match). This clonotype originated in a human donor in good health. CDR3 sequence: CASAREDSTDTQYF. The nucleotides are TGTGCCAGCGCCAGGGAGGATTCCACAGATACGCAGTATTTT.